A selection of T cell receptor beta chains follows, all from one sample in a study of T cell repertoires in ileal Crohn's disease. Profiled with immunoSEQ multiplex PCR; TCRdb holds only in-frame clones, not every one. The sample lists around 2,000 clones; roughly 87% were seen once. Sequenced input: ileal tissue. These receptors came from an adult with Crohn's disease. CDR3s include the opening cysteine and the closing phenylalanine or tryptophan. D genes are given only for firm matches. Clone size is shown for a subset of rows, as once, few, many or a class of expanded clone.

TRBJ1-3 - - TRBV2 TGTGCCAGCAGCAAGCAAACGGTCTCTGGAAACACCATATATTTT CASSKQTVSGNTIYF
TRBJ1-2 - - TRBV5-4 TGTGCCAGCAGCTTTTCCAGGGGCGGTGGCTACACCTTC CASSFSRGGGYTF
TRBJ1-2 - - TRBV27 TGTGCCAGCAGTGCCTCGGGGACAACTAACTATGGCTACACCTTC CASSASGTTNYGYTF
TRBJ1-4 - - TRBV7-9 TGTGCCAGCAGCCCGACTTCGGGGGAAGGAGGTGAAAAACTGTTTTTT CASSPTSGEGGEKLFF
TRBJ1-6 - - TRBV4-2 TGTGCCAGCAGCCAAGTCCGGGACATCGGTAATTCACCCCTCCACTTT CASSQVRDIGNSPLHF
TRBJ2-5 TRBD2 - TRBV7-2 TGTGCCAGCAGCTTAGGGAAAGCGGGGGGTGGGGAGACCCAGTACTTC CASSLGKAGGGETQYF
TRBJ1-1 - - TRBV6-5 TGTGCCAGCAGTTTAGGACACCTCACTGAAGCTTTCTTT CASSLGHLTEAFF
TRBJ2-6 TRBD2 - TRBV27 TGTGCCAGCGGGGGGGGTTCAGGGGCCAACGTCCTGACTTTC CASGGGSGANVLTF
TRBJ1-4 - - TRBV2 TGTGCCAGCAGTCTTAATGAAAAACTGTTTTTT CASSLNEKLFF
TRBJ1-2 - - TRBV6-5 TGTGCCAGCAGTTACAAGGGAGGCGGCTACACCTTC CASSYKGGGYTF
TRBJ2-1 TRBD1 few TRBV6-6 TGTGCCAGCGAGAGACAGGGGCCCAATGAGCAGTTCTTC CASERQGPNEQFF
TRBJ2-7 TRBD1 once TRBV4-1 TGCGCCAGCAGCACTCGACAGGGGGCCTACGAGCAGTACTTC CASSTRQGAYEQYF
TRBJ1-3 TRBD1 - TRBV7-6 TGTGCCAGCAGCTTACGTCGACAGGGGGCCCCTTTCAACCCTGGAAACACCATATATTTT CASSLRRQGAPFNPGNTIYF
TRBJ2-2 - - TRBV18 TGTGCCAGCTCACCAATCGGGGGGCCAGGCCCCGGGGAGCTGTTTTTT CASSPIGGPGPGELFF
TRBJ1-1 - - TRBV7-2 TGTGCCAGCAGCCGGGGATTAGGAGATAGTCACACTGAAGCTTTCTTT CASSRGLGDSHTEAFF
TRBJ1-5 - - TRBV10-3 TGTGCCATGGGCGGGGCCCCTGGTCAGCCCCAGCATTTT CAMGGAPGQPQHF
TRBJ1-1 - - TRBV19 TGTGCCAGTAGTATAAGACAGGAAGCTTTCTTT CASSIRQEAFF
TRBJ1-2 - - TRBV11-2 TGTGCCAGCAGCTTGTCTGATCTGGGGCCGGGTGGCTACACCTTC CASSLSDLGPGGYTF
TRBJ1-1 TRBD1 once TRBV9 TGTGCCAGCAGCGTTTCGGACAGGAGGGTCACTGAAGCTTTCTTT CASSVSDRRVTEAFF
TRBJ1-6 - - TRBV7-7 TGTGCTAGCAGCTTAAACGGCAGCGGCTCCTATAATTCACCCCTCCACTTT CASSLNGSGSYNSPLHF